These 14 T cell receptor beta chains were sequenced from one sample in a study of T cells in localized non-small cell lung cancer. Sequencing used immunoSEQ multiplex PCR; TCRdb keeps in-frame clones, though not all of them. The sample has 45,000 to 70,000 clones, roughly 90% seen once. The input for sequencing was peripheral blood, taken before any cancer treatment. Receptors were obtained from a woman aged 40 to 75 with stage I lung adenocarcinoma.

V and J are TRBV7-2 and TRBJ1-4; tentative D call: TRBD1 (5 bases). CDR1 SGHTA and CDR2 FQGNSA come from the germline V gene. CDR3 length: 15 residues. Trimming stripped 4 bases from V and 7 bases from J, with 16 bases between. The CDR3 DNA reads TGTGCCAGCAGCTCCCGACAGCGACGAGGTGAAAAACTGTTTTTT. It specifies CASSSRQRRGEKLFF.

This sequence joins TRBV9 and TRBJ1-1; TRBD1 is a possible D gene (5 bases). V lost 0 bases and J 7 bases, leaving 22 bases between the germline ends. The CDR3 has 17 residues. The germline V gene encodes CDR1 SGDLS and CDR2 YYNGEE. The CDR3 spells CASSVVVSRGVSVEAFF. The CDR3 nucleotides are TGTGCCAGCAGCGTAGTTGTCAGTAGGGGTGTTTCGGTTGAAGCTTTCTTT.

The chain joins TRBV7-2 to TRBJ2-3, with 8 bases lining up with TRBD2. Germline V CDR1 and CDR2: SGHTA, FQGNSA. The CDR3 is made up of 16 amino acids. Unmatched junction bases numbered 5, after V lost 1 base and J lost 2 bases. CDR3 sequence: CASSLDPRGVTDTQYF. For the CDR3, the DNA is TGTGCCAGCAGCTTAGACCCGCGGGGGGTCACAGATACGCAGTATTTT.

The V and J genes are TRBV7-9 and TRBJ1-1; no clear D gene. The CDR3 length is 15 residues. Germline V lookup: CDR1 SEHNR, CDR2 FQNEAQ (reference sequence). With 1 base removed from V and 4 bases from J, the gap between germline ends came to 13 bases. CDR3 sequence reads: CASSLVEVSGTEAFF. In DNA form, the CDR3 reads TGTGCCAGCAGCTTAGTAGAGGTCTCGGGCACTGAAGCTTTCTTT.

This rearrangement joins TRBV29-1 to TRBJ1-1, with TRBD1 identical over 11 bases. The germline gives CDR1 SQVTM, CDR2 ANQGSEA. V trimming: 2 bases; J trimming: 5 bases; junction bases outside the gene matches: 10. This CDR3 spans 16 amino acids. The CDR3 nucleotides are TGCAGCGTTGAAAGTTGGGGGACAGGGGGTAAGACTGAAGCTTTCTTT. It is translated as CSVESWGTGGKTEAFF.

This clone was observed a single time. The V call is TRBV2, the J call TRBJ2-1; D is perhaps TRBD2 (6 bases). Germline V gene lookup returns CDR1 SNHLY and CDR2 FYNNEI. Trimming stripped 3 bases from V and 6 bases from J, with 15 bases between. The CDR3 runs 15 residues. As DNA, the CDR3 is TGTGCCAGCAGTGAGCCGGGACTGCCCATCAATGAGCAGTTCTTC. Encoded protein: CASSEPGLPINEQFF.

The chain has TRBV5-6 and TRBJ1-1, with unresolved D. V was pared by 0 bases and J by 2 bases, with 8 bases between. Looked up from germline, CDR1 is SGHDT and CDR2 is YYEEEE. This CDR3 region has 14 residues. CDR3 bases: TGTGCCAGCAGCTTGGTAATGAGAAACACTGAAGCTTTCTTT. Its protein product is CASSLVMRNTEAFF. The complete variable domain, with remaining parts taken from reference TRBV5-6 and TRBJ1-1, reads DAGVTQSPTHLIKTRGQQVTLRCSPKSGHDTVSWYQQALGQGPQFIFQYYEEEERQRGNFPDRFSGHQFPNYSSELNVNALLLGDSALYLCASSLVMRNTEAFFGQGTRLTVV.

CDR3 DNA sequence: TGTGCCAGCACCCACAGGGGCAACGAGCAGTACTTC. Its translation is CASTHRGNEQYF. The V gene is TRBV2, the J gene TRBJ2-7; 7 nucleotides align to TRBD1. With 7 bases clipped from V and 5 bases from J, the junction kept 5 bases outside the gene matches. CDR1 and CDR2 from the germline V gene are SNHLY and FYNNEI. The CDR3 consists of 12 residues.

CDR3 sequence reads: CASSDYQTGNYNSPLHF. DNA of the CDR3: TGTGCCAGTAGCGATTACCAGACAGGCAACTATAATTCACCCCTCCACTTT. The chain is built from TRBV19 and TRBJ1-6; a possible D gene is TRBD1 (6 bases). The germline V gene has CDR1 LNHDA and CDR2 SQIVND (reference sequence). V dropped 6 bases and J dropped 3 bases, with 18 bases sitting between them. The length of the CDR3 is 17 residues. The whole variable domain, remainder taken from reference TRBV19 and TRBJ1-6, is DGGITQSPKYLFRKEGQNVTLSCEQNLNHDAMYWYRQDPGQGLRLIYYSQIVNDFQKGDIAEGYSVSREKKESFPLTVTSAQKNPTAFYLCASSDYQTGNYNSPLHFGNGTRLTVT.

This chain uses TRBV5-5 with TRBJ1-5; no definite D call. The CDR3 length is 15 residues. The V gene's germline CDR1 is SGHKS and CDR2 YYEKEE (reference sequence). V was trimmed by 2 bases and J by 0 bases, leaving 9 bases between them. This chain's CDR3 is CASSFGFSSNQPQHF. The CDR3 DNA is TGTGCCAGCAGCTTTGGGTTCAGTAGCAATCAGCCCCAGCATTTT.

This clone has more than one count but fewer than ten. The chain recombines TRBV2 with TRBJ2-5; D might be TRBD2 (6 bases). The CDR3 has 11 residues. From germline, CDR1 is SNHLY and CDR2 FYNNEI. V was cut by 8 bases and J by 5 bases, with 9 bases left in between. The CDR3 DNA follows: TGTGCCAGCTGGGGGGATGAGACCCAGTACTTC. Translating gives CASWGDETQYF.

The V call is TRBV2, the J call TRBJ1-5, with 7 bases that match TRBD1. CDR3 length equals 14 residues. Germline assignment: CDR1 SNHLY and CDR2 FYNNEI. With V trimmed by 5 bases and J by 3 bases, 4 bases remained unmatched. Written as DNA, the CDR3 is TGTGCCAGCAGTTCCGACAGGGACAATCAGCCCCAGCATTTT. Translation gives CASSSDRDNQPQHF.

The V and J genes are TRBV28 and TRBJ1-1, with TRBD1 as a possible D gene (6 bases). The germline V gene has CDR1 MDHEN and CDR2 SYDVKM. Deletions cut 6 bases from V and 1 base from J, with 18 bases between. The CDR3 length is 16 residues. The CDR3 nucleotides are TGTGCCAGCAGCTCCCCCGGAGGGGGAAAGAACACTGAAGCTTTCTTT. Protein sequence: CASSSPGGGKNTEAFF.

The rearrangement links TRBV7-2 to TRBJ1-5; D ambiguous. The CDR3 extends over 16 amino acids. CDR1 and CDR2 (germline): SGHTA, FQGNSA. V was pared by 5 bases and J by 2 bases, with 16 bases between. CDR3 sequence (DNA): TGTGCCAGCAGCCAACTTGGAGGGATCGGCAATCAGCCCCAGCATTTT. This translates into CASSQLGGIGNQPQHF.